Below, one TCR beta chain is given with its context. Its antigen is not yet known. Per-base quality was not reported, and no clone a single base away is much larger than it. The immunoSEQ Assay, a bias-controlled multiplex PCR, was used to amplify TCRbeta CDR3 regions from genomic DNA. On the authors' methods: Within the assay, amplification of reference gene primers was used to estimate how many nucleated cells each sample contained. To quantify the absolute abundance of each unique TCRbeta CDR3 rearrangement, sequence reads were collapsed and filtered. Productive Simpson clonality was computed per sample as the square root of Simpson's diversity index over productive rearrangements. The clones in this table, taken by TCRdb from immuneACCESS, are in-frame only. Not every clone is retained; where verified, under half of the shortfall comes from an unresolved V gene, and the cause of the rest is unknown. V and J calls and clone size are given by that table; D and trimming were obtained from the DNA. Counted in this sample were tens of thousands of clones; around nine tenths of them appeared once. The top ten hold 1.5% to 2.5% of the sample.

The data belong to a study of blood T cell repertoires in COVID-19 (dated by TCRdb to 2019 to 2021). About the full investigation: Samples covering the acute and convalescent phases of COVID-19 were provided by collaborators in the United States, Italy and Spain. The repertoires were released in a freely available public database intended as a resource for research on the immune response to SARS-CoV-2. The prospective study material was composed of cDNA or gDNA derived from T cells, B-cell-depleted T cells, or PBMCs. Nearly every sample came with metadata listing a de-identified subject ID, COVID-19 status, age in years and sex. Subjects who had been exposed to COVID-19, were actively infected with it, or had recovered from it provided the deeply sampled blood TCRbeta repertoires that made up the dataset. HLA class I and class II types, where available, came from metadata supplied by the sample provider rather than from assay-based typing. The samples were drawn from two sources: the first 160 participants of the ongoing ImmuneRACE study, and 1,000 to 1,500 subjects contributed by 6 global collaborators.

What the study reported, not specific to this receptor: The amount of clinical and demographic metadata varied by source and participant and was provided uncurated.

Collaborating institutions collected whole blood in K2EDTA tubes following their own protocols. For TCRbeta analysis, collaborators shipped samples in one of three forms: frozen whole blood, isolated PBMCs, or DNA extracted from either of those sample types. Including cysteine and phenylalanine, the CDR3 has 14 amino acids. The entry retains the CDR3 DNA only, 42 bases that are in frame from base 1. CDR1 and CDR2 were assigned from the germline V gene as SGHDT and YYEEEE. V is pruned by 1 base and J by 4 bases, leaving 1 base of the junction without a gene match. The chain couples TRBV5-6 to TRBJ1-5, with TRBD1 matching 8 junction bases. Sequences were obtained from peripheral blood. The receptor comes from a woman aged 55 to 70 with acute or convalescent COVID-19. The CDR3 here reads CASSLTGGNQPQHF. The nucleotide sequence reads TGTGCCAGCAGCTTGACAGGGGGAAATCAGCCCCAGCATTTT.